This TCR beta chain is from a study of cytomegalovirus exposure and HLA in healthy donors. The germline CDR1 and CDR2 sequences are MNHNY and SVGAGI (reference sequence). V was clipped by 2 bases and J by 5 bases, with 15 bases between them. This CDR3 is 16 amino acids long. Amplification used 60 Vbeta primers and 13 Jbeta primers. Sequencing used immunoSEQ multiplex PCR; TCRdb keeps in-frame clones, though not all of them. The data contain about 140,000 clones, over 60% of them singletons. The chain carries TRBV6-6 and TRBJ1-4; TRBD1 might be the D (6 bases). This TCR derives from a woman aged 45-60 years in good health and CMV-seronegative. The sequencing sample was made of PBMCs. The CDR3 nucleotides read TGTGCCAGCAGTTACCGGGGCGGGAGGGGGAATGAAAAACTGTTTTTT. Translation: CASSYRGGRGNEKLFF.